This is a list of T cell receptor beta chains from one sample in a study of blood T cell repertoires in COVID-19. Clones were read by immunoSEQ multiplex PCR, and TCRdb kept only the in-frame ones, dropping some. The repertoire holds some 190,000 clones, about 86% seen once, with around 23% in the top ten. The source material was PBMCs or T cells enriched from blood (not recorded which). The receptor source for this set is a woman in her forties in a cohort exposed to, infected with or recovered from COVID-19 (not recorded which). The CDR3 runs from the conserved cysteine through the conserved F or W. The D gene is left open where the match is weak. A row's size may be missing; if present it is once, few, many or a size class.

TGTGCCAGCAACCGCGTGGGGGGAGCCTATGGCTACACCTTC CASNRVGGAYGYTF . TRBJ1-2 TRBV2 .
TGCGCCAGCAGTGAGTCGAGATATAGTTCCACTGAAGCTTTCTTT CASSESRYSSTEAFF . TRBJ1-1 TRBV10-2 .
TGTGCCAGCAGTTACTCCCAGGGGGGGGAGCTGTTTTTT CASSYSQGGELFF . TRBJ2-2 TRBV6-5 .
TGTGCCAGCAGCCAACCTCCGGCTAGCGGCACAGATACGCAGTATTTT CASSQPPASGTDTQYF . TRBJ2-3 TRBV4-2 .
TGCAGTGCTACGGCGGTGAACGAGCAGTACTTC CSATAVNEQYF . TRBJ2-7 TRBV20-1 .
TGCAGTGCTAGTCGCCCTCTCGCAGGGAATTTTTCACCCCTCCACTTT CSASRPLAGNFSPLHF . TRBJ1-6 TRBV20-1 .
TGTGCCAGCAGCGTAGCCGGGAAGGTGGCCAATGAGCAGTTCTTC CASSVAGKVANEQFF . TRBJ2-1 TRBV9 .
TGTGCCAGCAGTTTATGGGACAGGGGGGCCACTGAAGCTTTCTTT CASSLWDRGATEAFF . TRBJ1-1 TRBV28 TRBD1
TGTGCCAGCAGTGACCTCACAGGGGGTGGGGAGACCCAGTACTTC CASSDLTGGGETQYF few TRBJ2-5 TRBV6-1 TRBD1
TGCGCCAGCAGCTGGACAGCCAGGAACACTGAAGCTTTCTTT CASSWTARNTEAFF . TRBJ1-1 TRBV10-2 .
TGTGCCAGCAGCTTAAGGGGAAATGGAAACACCATATATTTT CASSLRGNGNTIYF . TRBJ1-3 TRBV7-2 .
TGTGCCAGTAGTCAAGTGAGATCTAATGAAAAACTGTTTTTT CASSQVRSNEKLFF . TRBJ1-4 TRBV6-2/TRBV6-3 .
TGTGCCACCAGCCACCCAGGAGATACGCAGTATTTT CATSHPGDTQYF . TRBJ2-3 TRBV24-1 .
TGCGCCAGCAGCTTGGATACAGTAGGAGCTTTCTTT CASSLDTVGAFF . TRBJ1-1 TRBV5-1 .
TGTGCCAGCAGCTTTCGGTACTCCTACGAGCAGTACTTC CASSFRYSYEQYF . TRBJ2-7 TRBV11-3 .
TGCGCCAGCAGCTTGGACGGCCACAGCTATGGCTACACCTTC CASSLDGHSYGYTF . TRBJ1-2 TRBV5-1 .
TGTGCCAGCAGCTTAGCCGGGAGGGGCACTGAAGCTTTCTTT CASSLAGRGTEAFF few TRBJ1-1 TRBV7-9 .
TGCGCCAGCAGCTTGTTAGCGGGAGATGGCACAGATACGCAGTATTTT CASSLLAGDGTDTQYF . TRBJ2-3 TRBV5-1 TRBD2
TGTGCCAGCAGTTTAACTGGCAGGGCCACTGAAGCTTTCTTT CASSLTGRATEAFF . TRBJ1-1 TRBV28 .
TGTGCCAGCAGTTACGGGACAGGGGGCTCGGAAGCTTTCTTT CASSYGTGGSEAFF . TRBJ1-1 TRBV6-5 TRBD1
TGTGCCAGCAGCAAACCACCCGGGACAGGGGGCCCTCTTTGCAATCAGCCCCAGCATTTT CASSKPPGTGGPLCNQPQHF . TRBJ1-5 TRBV21-1 .
TGCGCCAGCAGCCAAGATAAATGGGGGGGAAATGAGCAGTTCTTC CASSQDKWGGNEQFF once TRBJ2-1 TRBV4-1 TRBD2
TGTGCCAGCAGCGGGGCAATAGCCGGGGAGCTGTTTTTT CASSGAIAGELFF . TRBJ2-2 TRBV7-2 .
TGTGCCAGTAGTCCCGGACAGGTAAACACTGAAGCTTTCTTT CASSPGQVNTEAFF few TRBJ1-1 TRBV19 TRBD1
TGTGCCAGTAGTATAGTCCCCCACGGGGGAAACACCATATATTTT CASSIVPHGGNTIYF . TRBJ1-3 TRBV19 .
TGTGCCAGCAGCTTAGATGGGTTCGGGGGGGCCGGGACTACAGATACGCAGTATTTT CASSLDGFGGAGTTDTQYF . TRBJ2-3 TRBV7-2 TRBD2
TGTGCCAGCAGCTTGGGGACAGGGTTGGCAAACACTGAAGCTTTCTTT CASSLGTGLANTEAFF . TRBJ1-1 TRBV13 TRBD1
TGTGCTAGTGGTCCGGACAGCCAGAACTATGGCTACACCTTC CASGPDSQNYGYTF . TRBJ1-2 TRBV12-5 .
TGTGCCAGCACCACCTCCCGGGGGGGGACTGAAGCTTTCTTT CASTTSRGGTEAFF . TRBJ1-1 TRBV7-2 .
TGTGCCAGCAGCCGTTCGGACAGGGGCTACGAGCAGTACTTC CASSRSDRGYEQYF . TRBJ2-7 TRBV13 TRBD1
TGTGCCAGTAGTATAGGGCAGGGGTTCCTTCAGCCCCAGCATTTT CASSIGQGFLQPQHF . TRBJ1-5 TRBV19 .
TGTGCCAGCAGCTTAGACAGCTACACTGAAGCTTTCTTT CASSLDSYTEAFF . TRBJ1-1 TRBV7-8 .
TGTGCCAGCAGCGTAGGTAGTAGCGGGGGGCCTCAAGAGACCCAGTACTTC CASSVGSSGGPQETQYF once TRBJ2-5 TRBV9 TRBD2
TGTGCCAGCAGTGAATCGGGACTAGCGGGACCCAGACCCTACAATGAGCAGTTCTTC CASSESGLAGPRPYNEQFF . TRBJ2-1 TRBV2 TRBD2
TGTGCCATCAGTGGCCCCACTAGCGGCCAAGAGACCCAGTACTTC CAISGPTSGQETQYF . TRBJ2-5 TRBV10-3 TRBD2
TGCGGAGGGAACAGGGGAGAGGGCTACACCTTC CGGNRGEGYTF few TRBJ1-2 TRBV20-1 TRBD1
TGTGCCACCAGCAGAGATCTGACAGGGGAGGTCGGGGAGCTGTTTTTT CATSRDLTGEVGELFF . TRBJ2-2 TRBV15 TRBD1
TGTGCCAGCAGTCCCCAGGCTAGCGGGGTGCAGGAGCAGTACTTC CASSPQASGVQEQYF . TRBJ2-7 TRBV27 TRBD2
TGTGCCAGCCACAGGCCCTACTCTGGAAACACCATATATTTT CASHRPYSGNTIYF . TRBJ1-3 TRBV28 .
TGTGCCAGCAGTGGGGGGGCGCAGTGGGGCAATCAGCCCCAGCATTTT CASSGGAQWGNQPQHF few TRBJ1-5 TRBV28 .
TGTGCCAGCAGCGGGAAGCGGGAGGGCAACAATGAGCAGTTCTTC CASSGKREGNNEQFF . TRBJ2-1 TRBV7-2 TRBD2
TGCGCCAGCAGCAACGGACTAGCGGGAGGGTTAGATACGCAGTATTTT CASSNGLAGGLDTQYF . TRBJ2-3 TRBV5-1 TRBD2
TGCAGCGCCCGGGACAGGGGTATAGAAGGCTACACCTTC CSARDRGIEGYTF . TRBJ1-2 TRBV29-1 TRBD1
TGTGCCAGCAGTGAAGATAGGGGGTGGGACACTGAAGCTTTCTTT CASSEDRGWDTEAFF . TRBJ1-1 TRBV6-1 .
TGTGCCAGCAGCTTAGCCCCGGGGAAAGCGGGAGGGCCCGGGGAGCTGTTTTTT CASSLAPGKAGGPGELFF once TRBJ2-2 TRBV7-2 TRBD2
TGTGCCAGCAGCGTGGACGACGGACAGGGGCATTCACCCCTCCACTTT CASSVDDGQGHSPLHF once TRBJ1-6 TRBV9 TRBD1
TGCACCAGCAGCCAATCGGGGGTAGCCCAAGAATTCCAAGAGACCCAGTACTTC CTSSQSGVAQEFQETQYF . TRBJ2-5 TRBV1 .
TGTGCCAGCAGCTTAGTACAGGGGCGAACTGAAGCTTTCTTT CASSLVQGRTEAFF . TRBJ1-1 TRBV7-9 TRBD1
TGCGCCAGCAGCTTGGCGACTAGCGGGCGGACCCAGTACTTC CASSLATSGRTQYF . TRBJ2-5 TRBV5-1 TRBD2
TGTGCCAGCAGCCGTACCAGGGTCCACGAGCAGTACTTC CASSRTRVHEQYF . TRBJ2-7 TRBV14 .
TGTGCCAGCAGCCCGCGTCAAAGAGCCAAAAACATTCAGTACTTC CASSPRQRAKNIQYF . TRBJ2-4 TRBV5-8 .
TGTGCCAGCAGCGGGGTAGCGGGGGACCAAGAGACCCAGTACTTC CASSGVAGDQETQYF . TRBJ2-5 TRBV5-5 TRBD2